This T cell receptor (beta chain) derives from a study of human versus mouse CDR3 diversity and MHC coevolution (dated by TCRdb to about 2017). A note on the overall study: According to reports, the immunoSEQ assay can detect one in 200,000 T cells and keeps multiplex PCR amplification bias to a minimum. Across the mouse and human samples, each sample yielded between about 0.6 x 10^7 and 1.8 x 10^7 valid reads. As a reference point for TCR selection on multiple MHC II alleles, the study used human naive CD4 T cell repertoires and compared them against human-TCR-locus transgenic mice that have a single MHC II. Three healthy volunteer blood donors were included in the human cohort, with one aged 30 to 40, one aged 40 to 50 and one aged 60 to 69 at collection. Overall study results and their limits: On average, humans had more CDR3 deletions and insertions than mice, indicating greater exonuclease and TdT activity. Repertoire diversity was not considered directly comparable between humans and mice because human T cells were selected on six MHC II alleles. Among all compared groups, most of the three human donors had the lowest clonal inequality scores. According to iCHAO1 estimates, humans had the largest TCR beta repertoire, around 1.7 million clonotypes, which was attributed likely to selection by multiple MHC II molecules.

CDR1 and CDR2, looked up from the germline V gene (reference sequence), are LNHDA and SQIVND. The cysteine opens and the phenylalanine closes a CDR3 of 19 amino acids. Just the 57-base CDR3 DNA is kept, in frame starting at base 1. V trim: 6 bases; J trim: 1 base; unmatched bases: 17. The QIAGEN blood and tissue kit was used to extract genomic DNA from the sorted cells, and that DNA was then quantified on a NanoDrop 1000. Using multiplex PCR of genomic DNA, the immunoSEQ platform deep sequenced and quantified the TCR alpha and beta chains. In the source study's methods: IMGT gene and region definitions were used to annotate TCR sequences. Out-of-frame rearrangements were taken as a proxy for the preselection repertoire and were compared with in-frame clonotypes. The iCHAO1 estimator supplied with the immunoSEQ platform was used to estimate repertoire size. A Gini index, which is based on the Lorenz curve, was applied to in-frame amino acid clonotypes to measure clonal inequality. The intersect function in the R package tcR was used to count shared clonotypes, while the Jaccard index served to score similarity. The R prcomp function was used without normalization to run principal component analysis of V, J and V-J usage frequencies. The immuneACCESS repertoire file appears here via TCRdb, limited to in-frame rearrangements. These files lack a portion of the clones; in checked studies, under half of the deficit traces to unresolved V genes, and the cause of the others is not known. The V and J calls and clone size are taken from that table; D and trimming were inferred from the DNA. This sample holds roughly 80,000 clones; less than 95% were observed only once. The ten biggest clones cover over 0.12% of the sample.

Fluorescence-activated cell sorting was used to isolate naive CD4 T cells, defined as CD45RO-negative and CD62L-positive, from PBMCs. Each donor gave around 54 ml of fresh peripheral blood, from which PBMCs were isolated by Ficoll density centrifugation. All samples were sorted on a FACSAria III instrument and reached purity above 85%. Remarks on this clone: No antigen is known for it. Base qualities were left out, and no much larger clone turns up one base away.

The sequence is built from TRBV19 and TRBJ2-5; TRBD2 aligns with 10 central bases. This receptor was taken from a person between 25 and 75 years old in good health. Specimen: naive CD4+ T cells from blood. Interpreted using the paper, the cell subset or site label stands for: CD45RO-negative CD62L-positive naive CD4 T cells. For the CDR3, the sequence is CASSRTLVYSGGPQETQYF. The DNA is TGTGCCAGTAGCCGGACCCTCGTATATAGCGGGGGGCCCCAAGAGACCCAGTACTTC.